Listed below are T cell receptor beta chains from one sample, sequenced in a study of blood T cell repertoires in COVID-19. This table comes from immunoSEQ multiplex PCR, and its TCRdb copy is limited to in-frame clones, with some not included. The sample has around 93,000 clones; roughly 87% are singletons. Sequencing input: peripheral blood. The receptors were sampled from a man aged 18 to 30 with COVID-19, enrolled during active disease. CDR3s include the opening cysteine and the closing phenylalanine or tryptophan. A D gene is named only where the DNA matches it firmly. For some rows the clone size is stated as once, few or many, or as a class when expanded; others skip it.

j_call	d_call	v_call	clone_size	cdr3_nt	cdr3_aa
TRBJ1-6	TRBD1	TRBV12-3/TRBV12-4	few	TGTGCCAGCAGTTCAACAGGGGAATCACCCCTCCACTTT	CASSSTGESPLHF
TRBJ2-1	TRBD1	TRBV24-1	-	TGTGCCACCAGTGATCGTCAGGGGGCATCCTACAATGAGCAGTTCTTC	CATSDRQGASYNEQFF
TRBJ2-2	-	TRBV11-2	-	TGTGCCAGCAGCTTAGCGCAAACTCCGGGTACCGGGGAGCTGTTTTTT	CASSLAQTPGTGELFF
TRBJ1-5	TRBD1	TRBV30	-	TGTGCCTGGCTGACAGGGGGTCTATATCAGCCCCAGCATTTT	CAWLTGGLYQPQHF
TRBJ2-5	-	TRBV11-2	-	TGTGCCAGCAGCTTAGGGGGCGGGGAGCAGACCCAGTACTTC	CASSLGGGEQTQYF
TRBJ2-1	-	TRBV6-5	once	TGTGCCAGCAGTAATAGCGAAACCTACAATGAGCAGTTCTTC	CASSNSETYNEQFF
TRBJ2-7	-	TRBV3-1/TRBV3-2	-	TGTGCCAGCAGCCAAGTATTCGACGAGCAGTACTTC	CASSQVFDEQYF
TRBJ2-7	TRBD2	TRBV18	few	TGTGCCAGCTCACGGGGACTAGCGGGAGGGAGCTCCTACGAGCAGTACTTC	CASSRGLAGGSSYEQYF
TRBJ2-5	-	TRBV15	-	TGTGCCACTAGCGGTATTGCCGGGGAGACCCAGTACTTC	CATSGIAGETQYF
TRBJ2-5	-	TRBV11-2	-	TGTGCCAGCAGCTCGTGGTGGGGGCCACGGGACCAAGAGACCCAGTACTTC	CASSSWWGPRDQETQYF
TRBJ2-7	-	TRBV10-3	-	TGTGCCATCAGTGAACAGGGCTACGAGCAGTACTTC	CAISEQGYEQYF
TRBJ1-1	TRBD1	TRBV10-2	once	TGCGCCAGCATTGGACAGGGGGCGAACACTGAAGCTTTCTTT	CASIGQGANTEAFF
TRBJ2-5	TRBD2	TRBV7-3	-	TGTGCCAGCAGCTTAACTAGCGGGTGGGGGGAGACCCAGTACTTC	CASSLTSGWGETQYF
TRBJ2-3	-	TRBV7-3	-	TGTGCCAGCAGCTGGTCAGGGGATATCGCAGATACGCAGTATTTT	CASSWSGDIADTQYF
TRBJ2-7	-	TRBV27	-	TGTGCCAGCAGTTCCGGGTTCAACTACGAGCAGTACTTC	CASSSGFNYEQYF
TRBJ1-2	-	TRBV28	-	TGTGCCAGCAGTTTGAGTTCCGGGGTCCCTGAGTATGATGGCTACACCTTC	CASSLSSGVPEYDGYTF
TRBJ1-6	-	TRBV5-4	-	TGTGCCAGCAGCTTGCCGGGGGACTTATATAATTCACCCCTCCACTTT	CASSLPGDLYNSPLHF
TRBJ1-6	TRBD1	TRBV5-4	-	TGTGCCAGCAGCTTGAACGCAGGGGGGTCACCCCTCCACTTT	CASSLNAGGSPLHF
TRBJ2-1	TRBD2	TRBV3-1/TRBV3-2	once	TGTGCCAGCAGCCAGCCCTCTAGCGGGAGGTCCTACAATGAGCAGTTCTTC	CASSQPSSGRSYNEQFF
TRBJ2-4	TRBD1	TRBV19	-	TGTGCCAGTAGTATCGACAGGGGCTGGGCCAAAAACATTCAGTACTTC	CASSIDRGWAKNIQYF
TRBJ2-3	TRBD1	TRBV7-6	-	TGTGCCAGCAGTCCCCAACAGGGGGCTGGCACAGATACGCAGTATTTT	CASSPQQGAGTDTQYF
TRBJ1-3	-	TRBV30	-	TGTGCCTGGAGTAGACACTCTGGAAACACCATATATTTT	CAWSRHSGNTIYF
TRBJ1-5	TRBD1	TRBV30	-	TGTGCCTGTTCTAGACAGGGGGATCAGCCCCAGCATTTT	CACSRQGDQPQHF
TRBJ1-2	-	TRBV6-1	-	TGTGCCAGCAGTGGACATATATCCCAGACCGCAGCTAACTATGGCTACACCTTC	CASSGHISQTAANYGYTF
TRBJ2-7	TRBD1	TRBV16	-	TGTGCCAGCAGCTATCGGACAGGGACAGGCGAGCAGTACTTC	CASSYRTGTGEQYF
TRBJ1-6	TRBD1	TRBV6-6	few	TGTGCCAGCCGGGGACAGGGAAATAATTCACCCCTCCACTTT	CASRGQGNNSPLHF
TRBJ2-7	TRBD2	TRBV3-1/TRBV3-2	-	TGTGCCAGCAGCCAACTGAGGGGTAGCGGGTCCTACTACGAGCAGTACTTC	CASSQLRGSGSYYEQYF